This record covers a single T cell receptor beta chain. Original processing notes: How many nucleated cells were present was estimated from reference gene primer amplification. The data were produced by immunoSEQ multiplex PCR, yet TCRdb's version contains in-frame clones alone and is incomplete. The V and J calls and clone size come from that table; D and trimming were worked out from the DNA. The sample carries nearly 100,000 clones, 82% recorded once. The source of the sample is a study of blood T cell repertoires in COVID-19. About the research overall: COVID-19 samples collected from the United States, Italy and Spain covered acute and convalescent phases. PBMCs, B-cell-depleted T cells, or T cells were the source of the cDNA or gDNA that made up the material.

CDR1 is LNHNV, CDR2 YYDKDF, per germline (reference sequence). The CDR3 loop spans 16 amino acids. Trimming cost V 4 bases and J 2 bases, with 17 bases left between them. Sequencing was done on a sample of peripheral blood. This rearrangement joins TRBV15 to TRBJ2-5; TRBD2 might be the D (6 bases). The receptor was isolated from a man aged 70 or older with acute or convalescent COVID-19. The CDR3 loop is CATSISRAGRQETQYF. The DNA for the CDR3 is TGTGCCACCAGCATATCTAGGGCAGGGAGGCAAGAGACCCAGTACTTC.